This T cell receptor (beta chain) was found in a study of blood T cell repertoires in COVID-19 (TCRdb year 2020). Describing the broader study: Samples from collaborators originated in the United States, Italy and Spain and spanned both the acute and convalescent phases of COVID-19. Where available, HLA class I and class II types were taken from metadata supplied by the sample provider and were not determined by assay-based typing. The repertoires were made available in a free public database intended to serve as a resource for research on the immune response to SARS-CoV-2. Samples were obtained from the ongoing ImmuneRACE study (first 160 participants) and from some 1,200 subjects provided by 6 global collaborators. The prospective study material was composed of cDNA or gDNA derived from T cells, B-cell-depleted T cells, or PBMCs. The dataset comprised deeply sampled blood TCRbeta repertoires from subjects exposed to, actively infected with, or recovered from COVID-19. The sample metadata nearly always contained a de-identified subject ID, COVID-19 status, age in years and sex. The full study reports these points: The amount of clinical and demographic metadata varied by source and participant and was provided uncurated.

As regards this clone: What this receptor recognizes is not known. No base quality values were provided; no much bigger clone lies one nucleotide off.

TCRbeta CDR3 regions were amplified from genomic DNA by means of the immunoSEQ Assay, a bias-controlled multiplex PCR. Turning to the authors' computational methods: Nucleated cell counts per sample were estimated from amplification of reference gene primers within the assay. To quantify the absolute abundance of each unique TCRbeta CDR3 rearrangement, sequence reads were collapsed and filtered. Productive Simpson clonality was computed per sample as the square root of Simpson's diversity index over productive rearrangements. Here the immuneACCESS table is served through TCRdb, limited to in-frame sequences with V and J called. Missing clones are a known gap in these copies; in checked studies unresolved V genes cover under half, and the rest lacks a known reason. V and J calls plus clone size are reproduced from that table; the DNA served to infer D and trimming. The sample includes over 100,000 clones, with about 89% observed a single time. The ten biggest clones cover around 4.5% of the sample.

In Seattle, one collaborating source enrolled patients while the infection was active and tracked those patients longitudinally over the course of disease. Collaborating institutions collected whole blood in K2EDTA tubes following their own protocols. For TCRbeta analysis, collaborators shipped samples as frozen whole blood, isolated PBMCs, or DNA extracted from either of those sample types. Sequenced input: peripheral blood. The source of this sequence is a man in his sixties with COVID-19, enrolled during active disease.

In nucleotides, the sequence is TGTGCCAGTGGGGGACAGGGATGGAGCACTGAAGCTTTCTTT. This gives the protein CASGGQGWSTEAFF. The rearrangement combines TRBV2 with TRBJ1-1; 9 central bases correspond to TRBD1. CDR3 length: 14 amino acids, cysteine to phenylalanine. Of all the DNA, just the CDR3 is kept, 42 bases in frame from base 1. Sequences SNHLY (CDR1) and FYNNEI (CDR2) are obtained from the germline V gene. Here V drops 9 bases and J drops 4 bases, and the junction holds 9 bases not matched to any gene.